Listed below are T cell receptor beta chains from one sample, sequenced in a study of control samples from healthy donors and cancer patients. Sequencing used immunoSEQ multiplex PCR; TCRdb keeps in-frame clones, though not all of them. The sample includes 120,000 or so clones, 75% to 95% of them seen just once. The material sequenced was blood. The receptors here all came from a man aged 18 to 35 in good health. Each CDR3 is given with its conserved first and last residue. The D gene is left open where the match is weak. Not all rows give a size; the values are once, few, many and, for expanded clones, a class.

V	size	J	D	DNA	CDR3
TRBV6-5	NA	TRBJ2-2	TRBD2	TGTGCCAGTAGAAGGACTAGCGGGACCGGGGAGCTGTTTTTT	CASRRTSGTGELFF
TRBV28	NA	TRBJ1-4	NA	TGTGCCAGCCAGGGGAGAGGTCATGAAAAACTGTTTTTT	CASQGRGHEKLFF
TRBV5-1	NA	TRBJ2-7	TRBD1	TGCGCCAGCAGCGTCAGGACAGGCGGTACCTACGAGCAGTACTTC	CASSVRTGGTYEQYF
TRBV27	NA	TRBJ2-1	TRBD2	TGTGCCAGCAGTTTTACCGGGACTAGCGGGGGGGATGAGCAGTTCTTC	CASSFTGTSGGDEQFF
TRBV7-9	NA	TRBJ2-1	TRBD2	TGTGCCAGCAGCTTAGTACTAGCGGGAGTTGGACCCTCACAGCAGTTCTTC	CASSLVLAGVGPSQQFF
TRBV18	NA	TRBJ1-5	NA	TGTGCCAGCTCATCGCAGAGCAATCAGCCCCAGCATTTT	CASSSQSNQPQHF
TRBV28	NA	TRBJ1-1	NA	TGTGCCAGCAGTTTAAACCCCACTGAAGCTTTCTTT	CASSLNPTEAFF
TRBV19	NA	TRBJ2-5	NA	TGTGCCAGTAGTATTAGGGGGACCCAGTACTTC	CASSIRGTQYF
TRBV27	NA	TRBJ1-5	NA	TGTGCCAGCAGTTTTGGAGGTAGGAGCAATCAGCCCCAGCATTTT	CASSFGGRSNQPQHF
TRBV10-3	NA	TRBJ2-1	TRBD2	TGTGCCATCAGTGAGTCGCGGGGGGCCCCCAATGAGCAGTTCTTC	CAISESRGAPNEQFF
TRBV14	NA	TRBJ1-1	NA	TGTGCCAGCAGCCAAGATATCAGGATGAACACTGAAGCTTTCTTT	CASSQDIRMNTEAFF
TRBV24-1	NA	TRBJ2-1	NA	TGTGCCACCAGTGACAAAGTGGTCATTATGGGGAATGAGCAGTTCTTC	CATSDKVVIMGNEQFF
TRBV30	once	TRBJ1-4	NA	TGTGCCTGGACAGGAGGTCGGGAAAAACTGTTTTTT	CAWTGGREKLFF
TRBV7-7	NA	TRBJ2-1	NA	TGTGCTAGCAGCCCACTGAGGGGATCCTACAATGAGCAGTTCTTC	CASSPLRGSYNEQFF
TRBV30	NA	TRBJ1-1	TRBD1	TGTGCCTGGAGTGGCCACAGGGGATTGGACACTGAAGCTTTCTTT	CAWSGHRGLDTEAFF
TRBV2	NA	TRBJ2-5	TRBD1	TGTGCCAGCAGTATCGACAGGGAAGAGACCCAGTACTTC	CASSIDREETQYF
TRBV14	NA	TRBJ1-2	TRBD1	TGTGCCAGCAGCCAATGGAGCCTGGGACAGGGCATCTATGGCTACACCTTC	CASSQWSLGQGIYGYTF
TRBV9	once	TRBJ2-1	NA	TGTGCCAGCAGCGGGACTCTCTACAATGAGCAGTTCTTC	CASSGTLYNEQFF
TRBV7-8	NA	TRBJ1-1	TRBD1	TGTGCCAGCAGCTTTTTGACAGGGGTGCAAACTGAAGCTTTCTTT	CASSFLTGVQTEAFF
TRBV7-9	NA	TRBJ2-3	NA	TGTGCCAGCAGTCTAATTGATACGCAGTATTTT	CASSLIDTQYF
TRBV6-5	once	TRBJ2-5	TRBD1	TGTGCCAGCAGTCGACAGGGTCAGGAGACCCAGTACTTC	CASSRQGQETQYF
TRBV15	NA	TRBJ2-3	NA	TGTGCCACCAGCAGAGGGACTTCGGATCTCCCAGATACGCAGTATTTT	CATSRGTSDLPDTQYF
TRBV7-3	few	TRBJ2-1	NA	TGTGCCAGCAGCCCGGACCGGGGCTCCTACAATGAGCAGTTCTTC	CASSPDRGSYNEQFF
TRBV10-1	NA	TRBJ2-3	NA	TGCGCCAGCAGTGAATACGGGAACACAGATACGCAGTATTTT	CASSEYGNTDTQYF
TRBV4-2	NA	TRBJ1-6	NA	TGTGCCAGCAGCCAAGGGGTTGGCAGTTCACCCCTCCACTTT	CASSQGVGSSPLHF
TRBV4-1	NA	TRBJ2-1	TRBD2	TGCGCCAGCAGCCAAGGACTTCTAGCGGGGACCTACAATGAGCAGTTCTTC	CASSQGLLAGTYNEQFF
TRBV6-1	NA	TRBJ2-3	TRBD2	TGTGCCAGCAGTGAGCCCCCGACTAGCGGGGTTGATACGCAGTATTTT	CASSEPPTSGVDTQYF
TRBV30	NA	TRBJ1-6	NA	TGTGCCTGGACTGGATTGACAGGACTTAATTCACCCCTCCACTTT	CAWTGLTGLNSPLHF
TRBV5-1	NA	TRBJ2-3	NA	TGCGCCAGCAGCCTCCGACAAGATACGCAGTATTTT	CASSLRQDTQYF
TRBV19	NA	TRBJ1-2	TRBD1	TGTGCCAGTAGTACCAAGCCCGCAGTGGCCCGGGACAGGGTAGTGTTGCACTATGGCTACACCTTC	CASSTKPAVARDRVVLHYGYTF
TRBV28	NA	TRBJ1-2	NA	TGTGCCAGCAGTTTAGGGGGACGGAACTATGGCTACACCTTC	CASSLGGRNYGYTF
TRBV6-5	NA	TRBJ1-1	NA	TGTGCCAGCAGCGGGACAAAGAACACTGAAGCTTTCTTT	CASSGTKNTEAFF
TRBV5-4	few	TRBJ1-1	NA	TGTGCCAGCAGCTTGCCGCTAGGGGAGAACACTGAAGCTTTCTTT	CASSLPLGENTEAFF
TRBV19	NA	TRBJ2-3	TRBD2	TGTGCCAGTAGTAGGGGACTAGCGGGAGGGTTCCCAGATACGCAGTATTTT	CASSRGLAGGFPDTQYF
TRBV5-1	few	TRBJ1-5	NA	TGCGCCAGCAGCTTGGACGGGGCGGGCAATCAGCCCCAGCATTTT	CASSLDGAGNQPQHF
TRBV6-5	NA	TRBJ2-1	NA	TGTGCCAGCAAAGGGGCCCATGAGCAGTTCTTC	CASKGAHEQFF
TRBV9	NA	TRBJ1-3	NA	TGTGCCAGCAGCGTAAAAGGGGTTGTTGGAAACACCATATATTTT	CASSVKGVVGNTIYF
TRBV6-5	NA	TRBJ1-1	NA	TGTGCCAGCGGGGGCACTGAAGCTTTCTTT	CASGGTEAFF
TRBV29-1	NA	TRBJ2-7	TRBD1	TGCAGCGCCAAGAGCGCGACAGGGAGCTCCTACGAGCAGTACTTC	CSAKSATGSSYEQYF
TRBV5-1	NA	TRBJ2-1	NA	TGCGCCAGCAGCTTGTATAGGCTGCATGAGCAGTTCTTC	CASSLYRLHEQFF
TRBV6-5	NA	TRBJ2-1	TRBD2	TGTGCCAGCAGTTACGATGGCGGGGGGGCAAGAAATGAGCAGTTCTTC	CASSYDGGGARNEQFF
TRBV3-1/TRBV3-2	NA	TRBJ1-3	NA	TGTGCCAGCAGCAGAGGACCGGTCGGGTACGGAAACACCATATATTTT	CASSRGPVGYGNTIYF
TRBV29-1	NA	TRBJ2-1	TRBD2	TGCAGCATTAGCGGGAGGGCCGCCTACAATGAGCAGTTCTTC	CSISGRAAYNEQFF
TRBV6-1	NA	TRBJ1-4	NA	TGTGCCAGCAGTGATGAGGCGGGAGGAGTTGAAAAACTGTTTTTT	CASSDEAGGVEKLFF
TRBV21-1	NA	TRBJ2-6	NA	TGTGCCAAGGGACATACCTCTGGGGCCAACGTCCTGACTTTC	CAKGHTSGANVLTF
TRBV5-5	NA	TRBJ2-7	NA	TGTGCCAGCAGCCCGGGGTACGAGCAGTACTTC	CASSPGYEQYF
TRBV30	NA	TRBJ1-6	NA	TGTGCCTGGAGTCCAGACCGGATAGATAATTCACCCCTCCACTTT	CAWSPDRIDNSPLHF
TRBV4-1	NA	TRBJ1-1	NA	TGCGCCAGCAGCCAGAATATTGGGGCCGACACTGAAGCTTTCTTT	CASSQNIGADTEAFF
TRBV6-5	NA	TRBJ2-7	NA	TGTGCCAGCAGGAAGGGACACTCGGCTGCCGAGCAGTACTTC	CASRKGHSAAEQYF
TRBV6-9	NA	TRBJ1-1	NA	TGTGCCAGCACCGGGCGCCCTAGGGACACTGAAGCTTTCTTT	CASTGRPRDTEAFF
TRBV28	NA	TRBJ1-4	NA	TGTGCCAGCAGTTTCTGGCCCGCGAATGAAAAACTGTTTTTT	CASSFWPANEKLFF